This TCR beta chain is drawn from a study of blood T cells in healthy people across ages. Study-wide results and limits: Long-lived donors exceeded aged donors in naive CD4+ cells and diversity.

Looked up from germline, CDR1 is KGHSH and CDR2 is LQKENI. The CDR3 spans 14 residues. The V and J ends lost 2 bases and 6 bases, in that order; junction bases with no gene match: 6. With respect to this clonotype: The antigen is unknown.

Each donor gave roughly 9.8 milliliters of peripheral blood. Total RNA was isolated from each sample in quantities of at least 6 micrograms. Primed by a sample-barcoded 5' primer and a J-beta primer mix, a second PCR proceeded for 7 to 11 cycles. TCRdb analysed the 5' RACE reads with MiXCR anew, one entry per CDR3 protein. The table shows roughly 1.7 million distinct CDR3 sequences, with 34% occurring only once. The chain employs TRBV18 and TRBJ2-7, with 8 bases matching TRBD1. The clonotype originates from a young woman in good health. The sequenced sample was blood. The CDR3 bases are TGTGCCAGCTCACCAACAGGGGGTCGGGGCGAGCAGTACTTC. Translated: CASSPTGGRGEQYF.